Listed here are 16 T cell receptor beta chains from one sample, sequenced in a study of T cells in Graves' hyperthyroidism and ophthalmopathy. Amplified regions were TCR beta CDR3 sequences from RNA transcripts. Researchers ran a first-round RT-PCR on the TCR CDR3 using the HTBI primer set. TCRdb redid the calling of the multiplex PCR reads with MiXCR, one entry per CDR3 protein. The table shows around 99,000 distinct CDR3 sequences, with about 17% occurring only once. The sequencing input was blood. Receptors were obtained from a woman aged 45-65 years with Graves' hyperthyroidism.

This clonotype was seen at least ten times. The chain carries TRBV18 and TRBJ2-7, with TRBD1 as a possible D gene (6 bases). V lost 3 bases, J lost 2 bases, and 8 bases lay in between. CDR1 and CDR2 (germline): KGHSH, LQKENI. The CDR3 has 13 amino acids. Written as DNA, the CDR3 is TGTGCCAGCTCACCCGGGACAACCTACGAGCAGTACGTC. Translated: CASSPGTTYEQYV.

This clonotype occurred many times. The J gene is TRBJ1-1, the V gene TRBV7-9; perhaps TRBD1 as D (5 bases). The CDR3 is 13 residues long. CDR1 is SEHNR, CDR2 FQNEAQ, per germline (reference sequence). V was shortened by 8 bases and J by 3 bases, with 13 bases between the two germline ends. CDR3 sequence (DNA): TGTGCCAGCTCTCGTGTGGGGGACACTGAAGCTTTCTTT. This translates into CASSRVGDTEAFF.

At least ten counts were recorded for this clonotype. The genes are TRBV9 and TRBJ1-3; D not certain. Germline-derived CDR1 and CDR2 are SGDLS and YYNGEE. The CDR3 is 13 amino acids. Trimming took 4 bases from V and 2 from J, leaving 7 bases between them. CDR3 loop: CASSPSAGNTIYF. CDR3 in DNA: TGTGCCAGCAGCCCCTCAGCTGGAAACACCATATATTTT.

There are many counts of this clonotype. The V gene is TRBV6-1, the J gene TRBJ2-3, with a possible D match to TRBD2 (5 bases). CDR1 and CDR2 (germline): MNHNS, SASEGT. The CDR3 extends over 14 amino acids. V lost 8 bases and J 3 bases, leaving 15 bases between the germline ends. The CDR3 protein is CASCQRDGTDTQYF. The CDR3 DNA sequence: TGTGCCAGCTGCCAGAGGGATGGGACAGATACGCAGTATTTT.

This sequence joins TRBV20-1 and TRBJ2-1, with 14 nucleotides matching TRBD2. V lost 6 bases and J lost 7; bases outside the gene matches: 5. The length of the CDR3 is 14 residues. CDR1 and CDR2 (germline): DFQATT, SNEGSKA (reference sequence). The CDR3 nucleotides read TGCAGTGCGGGCGGGACTAGCGGGGGAAATGAGCAGTTCTTC. It yields the protein CSAGGTSGGNEQFF.

This clonotype was observed at least ten times. The V and J genes are TRBV5-1 and TRBJ2-7; D assignment may be TRBD1 or TRBD2 (6 bases each). V was pared by 0 bases and J by 5 bases, with 12 bases between. CDR1 is SGHRS and CDR2 is YFSETQ in the germline V gene. The CDR3 has 14 amino acids. The CDR3 spells CASSLGGAGNEQYF. For the CDR3, the DNA is TGCGCCAGCAGCTTGGGGGGGGCAGGAAACGAGCAGTACTTC.

This clonotype was recorded at least ten times. This chain connects TRBV19 to TRBJ2-1, with 9 bases fitting TRBD2. CDR1 and CDR2 from the germline V gene are LNHDA and SQIVND (reference sequence). With 2 bases clipped from V and 7 bases from J, the junction kept 6 bases outside the gene matches. CDR3 size: 15 residues. The DNA of the CDR3 is TGTGCCAGTAGTATACGTAGCGGGAGTTATAATGAGCAGTTCTTC. This sequence encodes CASSIRSGSYNEQFF.

This clonotype came up many times. CDR3 in amino acids: CAIGTSGDYNEQFF. Here the CDR3 DNA reads TGTGCCATCGGGACTAGCGGAGATTACAATGAGCAGTTCTTC. The chain recombines TRBV3-1 with TRBJ2-1, with TRBD2 matching over 11 bases. Germline CDR1 reads LGHDT; CDR2 reads YNNKEL (reference sequence). J was trimmed by 4 bases and V by 10 bases; bases with no gene match: 6. This CDR3 spans 14 amino acids.

This clonotype has more than one count but fewer than ten. This may come from a read error, since a much larger clone is one base off. The chain has TRBV2 and TRBJ2-2; the match to TRBD2 covers 12 bases. The V and J ends lost 6 bases and 7 bases, in that order; junction bases with no gene match: 6. This CDR3 comprises 15 residues. Germline CDR1 is SNHLY and CDR2 is FYNNEI. The CDR3 coding sequence is TGTGCCAGCAGGGGGACTAGCGGGTCCATCGGGGAGCTGTTTTTT. Translation gives CASRGTSGSIGELFF.

This clonotype was seen repeatedly, ten times or more. The chain couples TRBV2 to TRBJ1-2; D is undetermined. CDR1 is SNHLY and CDR2 is FYNNEI in the germline V gene. V was cut by 2 bases and J by 8 bases, with 9 bases left in between. There are 12 residues in the CDR3. CDR3 protein: CASSERPGGYTF. The CDR3 bases are TGTGCCAGCAGTGAAAGGCCGGGGGGCTACACCTTC.

This clonotype has ten or more counts. The chain recombines TRBV27 with TRBJ1-4; the D gene is possibly TRBD1 (6 bases). The CDR3 is 15 amino acids. With 2 bases removed from V and 7 bases from J, the gap between germline ends came to 14 bases. From germline, CDR1 is MNHEY and CDR2 SMNVEV (reference sequence). The CDR3 spells CASSLRRQGGEKLFF. DNA of the CDR3: TGTGCCAGCAGTTTAAGGAGACAAGGGGGTGAAAAACTGTTTTTT. The full variable domain, its missing parts supplied by reference TRBV27 and TRBJ1-4, is EAQVTQNPRYLITVTGKKLTVTCSQNMNHEYMSWYRQDPGLGLRQIYYSMNVEVTDKGDVPEGYKVSRKEKRNFPLILESPSPNQTSLYFCASSLRRQGGEKLFFGSGTQLSVL.

This rearrangement joins TRBV7-8 to TRBJ1-5; TRBD1 might be the D (5 bases). The CDR3 length is 19 residues. Germline CDR1 is SGHVS and CDR2 is FQNEAQ. Trimming cost V 4 bases and J 5 bases, with 27 bases left between them. The CDR3 nucleotides are TGTGCCAGCAGCTCCTCGGTTCAGGGTGAGGAGTTTACTTATCAGCCCCAGCATTTT. It is translated as CASSSSVQGEEFTYQPQHF.

The chain is built from TRBV11-1 and TRBJ2-1; TRBD2 matches 8 bases. The ends lost 1 base at V and 10 bases at J; junction bases unmatched: 12. This CDR3 is built from 16 residues. The germline gives CDR1 SGHAT, CDR2 FQDESV (reference sequence). The chain's CDR3 is CASSLGSGSGLREQFF. In nucleotides, the CDR3 is TGTGCCAGCAGCTTAGGAAGCGGGAGCGGCCTTCGAGAGCAGTTCTTC.

This clonotype has at least ten counts. The V gene is TRBV4-2, the J gene TRBJ2-1, with a weak D call TRBD2 (6 bases). Germline V gene data show CDR1 as LGHNA and CDR2 as YNFKEQ. The V and J ends lost 0 bases and 5 bases respectively, with 14 bases between them. The CDR3 sequence is 16 residues long. This CDR3 reads CASSQDWNGRNNEQFF. The CDR3 DNA follows: TGTGCCAGCAGCCAAGACTGGAACGGGAGAAACAATGAGCAGTTCTTC.

There are many counts of this clonotype. The chain combines TRBV7-3 with TRBJ2-5; 8 bases map to TRBD2. The CDR3 length is 14 residues. With V trimmed by 5 bases and J by 5 bases, 7 bases remained unmatched. The germline gives CDR1 SGHTA, CDR2 FQGTGA. CDR3 loop: CASSPGGATETQYF. CDR3 sequence (DNA): TGTGCCAGCAGCCCGGGGGGGGCAACGGAGACCCAGTACTTC.

This clonotype showed up many times. This chain links TRBV5-1 with TRBJ1-2; no clear D gene. Looked up from germline, CDR1 is SGHRS and CDR2 is YFSETQ. V lost 2 bases and J lost 3, with 8 bases in between. The CDR3 is 13 amino acids. CDR3 nucleotide sequence: TGCGCCAGCAGCTTCGACGGGGACTATGGCTACACCTTC. Residues: CASSFDGDYGYTF.